Presented here are 6 T cell receptor beta chains from one specimen sequenced in a study of T cell responses to AZD1222 COVID-19 vaccine (TCRdb year 2021). The library was prepared using the immunoSEQ multiplex PCR assay. TCRdb re-hosts the immuneACCESS table, in-frame sequences only. Its copies lack some clones; in the studies checked, an unresolved V gene accounts for under half of them, and the cause for the rest is not known. This sample holds around 150,000 clones; roughly 87% were observed only once. Clones ranked in the top ten supply 5% to 6.5% of the sample. The time point label here, explained by the study, means: about 28 days (+/-7) after the second vaccine dose. This material consisted of peripheral blood, taken 28 days after the second AZD1222 dose. These receptors originate from an adult who received the AZD1222 COVID-19 vaccine.

This chain connects TRBV19 to TRBJ1-6; D not certain. This CDR3 contains 14 residues. V dropped 7 bases and J dropped 8 bases, with 15 bases sitting between them. Germline values: CDR1 LNHDA, CDR2 SQIVND (reference sequence). Here the CDR3 DNA reads TGTGCCAGTAAACAGAGCTATATACATTCACCCCTCCACTTT. Translated, it gives CASKQSYIHSPLHF.

The rearrangement uses TRBV18 and TRBJ1-2; 8 bases are shared with TRBD1. The trim removed 4 bases at V and 4 bases at J, leaving 8 bases unmatched. The CDR3 is 15 residues long. Germline V gene lookup returns CDR1 KGHSH and CDR2 LQKENI. The CDR3 DNA sequence: TGTGCCAGCTCACGAACGGAAACAGGGGGCTATGGCTACACCTTC. Its translation is CASSRTETGGYGYTF.

In its sample, this clone was seen once. This sequence joins TRBV28 and TRBJ1-5, with TRBD1 as a possible D gene (6 bases). Germline CDR1 reads MDHEN; CDR2 reads SYDVKM. With 6 bases removed from V and 4 bases from J, the gap between germline ends came to 16 bases. This CDR3 region has 15 residues. The DNA for the CDR3 is TGTGCCAGCAGCTTCCGACAGGCCGGTAATCAGCCCCAGCATTTT. Residues: CASSFRQAGNQPQHF.

The chain employs TRBV19 and TRBJ1-2; D is unclear. The length of the CDR3 is 17 residues. The germline gives CDR1 LNHDA, CDR2 SQIVND (reference sequence). V lost 5 bases and J 1 base, leaving 20 bases between the germline ends. CDR3 protein: CASSPIPGPTYNYGYTF. CDR3 sequence (DNA): TGTGCCAGTAGTCCAATCCCCGGGCCTACCTATAACTATGGCTACACCTTC.

The chain combines TRBV2 with TRBJ1-2; no definite D call. Germline CDR1 SNHLY, CDR2 FYNNEI. Trimming shortened V by 4 bases and J by 4 bases, and 16 bases separated the two germline ends. CDR3 length: 15 residues. The CDR3 bases are TGTGCCAGCAGTGGGGATTCGAGGACGAGCTATGGCTACACCTTC. Protein: CASSGDSRTSYGYTF. Full variable domain (outside the CDR3, taken from reference TRBV2 and TRBJ1-2): EPEVTQTPSHQVTQMGQEVILRCVPISNHLYFYWYRQILGQKVEFLVSFYNNEISEKSEIFDDQFSVERPDGSNFTLKIRSTKLEDSAMYFCASSGDSRTSYGYTFGSGTRLTVV.

This clone was detected once. The chain uses TRBV19 and TRBJ2-6; D unresolved. Germline assignment: CDR1 LNHDA and CDR2 SQIVND (reference sequence). The CDR3 is made up of 17 amino acids. Between the trimmed V and J ends, which lost 3 bases and 0 bases, there was a span of 12 bases. CDR3 bases: TGTGCCAGTAGTATTACACCAGATCCCTCTGGGGCCAACGTCCTGACTTTC. Translated, it gives CASSITPDPSGANVLTF. Full variable domain (remainder filled in from reference TRBV19 and TRBJ2-6): DGGITQSPKYLFRKEGQNVTLSCEQNLNHDAMYWYRQDPGQGLRLIYYSQIVNDFQKGDIAEGYSVSREKKESFPLTVTSAQKNPTAFYLCASSITPDPSGANVLTFGAGSRLTVL.